These T cell receptor beta chains were read from a single sample in a study of T cell changes during pregnancy in multiple sclerosis. The assay was immunoSEQ multiplex PCR, and TCRdb's table has in-frame clones only and misses some. The sample carries about 41,000 clones, 80% to 90% recorded once. Material: CD4+ T cells from peripheral blood mononuclear cells, obtained in the first trimester of pregnancy. All receptors derive from a female donor with multiple sclerosis, enrolled in a pregnancy study. Each CDR3 is given with its conserved first and last residue. A D gene is named only where the DNA matches it firmly. A row's size may be missing; if present it is once, few, many or a size class.

cdr3_nt,cdr3_aa,d_call,clone_size,v_call,j_call
TGCGCCAGCAGCCAAGAGGGCAGAAAAGAGACCCAGTACTTC,CASSQEGRKETQYF,NA,NA,TRBV4-1,TRBJ2-5
TGTGCCAGCTCACCCCGACAGGGGGAGACCCAGTACTTC,CASSPRQGETQYF,TRBD1,NA,TRBV18,TRBJ2-5
TGTGCCAGCAGTCAGCGGACGGGCTACCCCAATGAGCAGTTCTTC,CASSQRTGYPNEQFF,NA,few,TRBV28,TRBJ2-1
TGTGCCAGCAGTGAGGGGAGGGACCCCCAGCATTTT,CASSEGRDPQHF,NA,NA,TRBV6-1,TRBJ1-5
TGTGCCAGCAGCTCTTACACTAGCGGGTCCCCCTACGAGCAGTACTTC,CASSSYTSGSPYEQYF,TRBD2,NA,TRBV7-9,TRBJ2-7
TGTGCCAGCAGTCCCCCCTCGACTCCCCTGGGGACCCAGTACTTC,CASSPPSTPLGTQYF,NA,NA,TRBV6-6,TRBJ2-5
TGTGCCAGCAGTCTCCTGGGATTCCTCGGGACAATCCGGAACTATGGCTACACCTTC,CASSLLGFLGTIRNYGYTF,NA,NA,TRBV28,TRBJ1-2
TGTGCCAGCAGCCAACTAGGGGGCTACGGTGAAAAACTGTTTTTT,CASSQLGGYGEKLFF,TRBD1,NA,TRBV7-2,TRBJ1-4
TGTGCCAGCAGCGAGCAGGGCCTAGCGGGAGTGGATACGCAGTATTTT,CASSEQGLAGVDTQYF,TRBD2,NA,TRBV14,TRBJ2-3
TGTGCCAGCAGCGTTGGGGCTAGCGGGACAGGTGAAGAGACCCAGTACTTC,CASSVGASGTGEETQYF,NA,once,TRBV9,TRBJ2-5
TGTGCCAGTAGTATGGGTGCCCCGGGAGCTTTCTTT,CASSMGAPGAFF,NA,NA,TRBV19,TRBJ1-1
TGCGCCAGCAGCAGTACTAGCGGGACCGCCTACGAGCAGTACTTC,CASSSTSGTAYEQYF,TRBD2,NA,TRBV5-1,TRBJ2-7
TGTGCCAGCAGCACAGGGACCGTAGACTATGGCTACACCTTC,CASSTGTVDYGYTF,NA,NA,TRBV11-2,TRBJ1-2
TGTGCCAGCAGGGTGAGCACCGGGGAGCTGTTTTTT,CASRVSTGELFF,NA,NA,TRBV28,TRBJ2-2
TGTGCCAGCAGTGCCGGGACAGGGGTCGGGGAGCTGTTTTTT,CASSAGTGVGELFF,TRBD1,NA,TRBV6-4,TRBJ2-2
TGTGCCAGCAGCTTGCCAGAAATGAACACTGAAGCTTTCTTT,CASSLPEMNTEAFF,NA,NA,TRBV5-5,TRBJ1-1
TGTGCCACACGTGGGGAGATGAACACTGAAGCTTTCTTT,CATRGEMNTEAFF,NA,NA,TRBV2,TRBJ1-1
TGTGCCAGCTCACCACAATGGACTAGCCGGGATGAGCAGTTCTTC,CASSPQWTSRDEQFF,TRBD2,NA,TRBV18,TRBJ2-1
TGTGCCAGCAGTGAAGGACCGACGGTGGGACAGTTGTCCTACGAGCAGTACTTC,CASSEGPTVGQLSYEQYF,TRBD1,NA,TRBV6-1,TRBJ2-7
TGTGCCTGGAGGGCGGACAGTACAAACTATGGCTACACCTTC,CAWRADSTNYGYTF,NA,NA,TRBV30,TRBJ1-2
TGTGCCAGCAGCTCGGGACAGGGGATAACCCAGTACTTC,CASSSGQGITQYF,TRBD1,NA,TRBV7-9,TRBJ2-5
TGTGCCAGCAGCCAAAACACAGGGTTCGGCCAAGAGACCCAGTACTTC,CASSQNTGFGQETQYF,NA,NA,TRBV4-2,TRBJ2-5
TGTGCCAGCAGCGGCGGACAGGGAACGGCCAAAAACATTCAGTACTTC,CASSGGQGTAKNIQYF,TRBD1,NA,TRBV7-9,TRBJ2-4
TGTGCCAGCAAACTAGCGGGAGGGTCCCAATACGAGCAGTACTTC,CASKLAGGSQYEQYF,TRBD2,NA,TRBV6-6,TRBJ2-7
TGTGCCAGCAGCCCTACAGGACTAGCGCGCTACGAGCAGTACTTC,CASSPTGLARYEQYF,TRBD2,NA,TRBV7-2,TRBJ2-7
TGTGCCAGTAGTATAGGGGACAGGGTTGTCCATGAGCAGTTCTTC,CASSIGDRVVHEQFF,TRBD1,NA,TRBV19,TRBJ2-1
TGTGCCAGCAGCAAACTAGCGGGAGGGACAGATACGCAGTATTTT,CASSKLAGGTDTQYF,TRBD2,NA,TRBV13,TRBJ2-3
TGTGCCAGCAGTTTATCAGCAGGGGGCTTTGGTGGCTACACCTTC,CASSLSAGGFGGYTF,TRBD1,NA,TRBV27,TRBJ1-2
TGTGCCAGCAGTTCTAAAACAGGGGGAGCTTTCTTT,CASSSKTGGAFF,TRBD1,NA,TRBV28,TRBJ1-1
TGTGCCAGCAGCACCGGACTAGCGAGCTCCTACGAGCAGTACTTC,CASSTGLASSYEQYF,TRBD2,once,TRBV5-4,TRBJ2-7
TGTGCCAGCAGTGCGGGACAAACGAAAGAGACCCAGTACTTC,CASSAGQTKETQYF,NA,NA,TRBV6-1,TRBJ2-5
TGTGCCAGCAGCTTAGCCGTTACCGGGGAGCTGTTTTTT,CASSLAVTGELFF,NA,few,TRBV7-6,TRBJ2-2
TGTGCCATCAGTGATTCAGGGAAGGTAATGACAGATACGCAGTATTTT,CAISDSGKVMTDTQYF,NA,NA,TRBV10-3,TRBJ2-3
TGCAGCGTTGATTTCGAGTTTAAGTTGTACTTC,CSVDFEFKLYF,NA,NA,TRBV29-1,TRBJ2-7
TGTGCCAGCCAGGGGACAGGGGTTTTCAACTATGGCTACACCTTC,CASQGTGVFNYGYTF,TRBD1,NA,TRBV6-1,TRBJ1-2
TGCGCCAGCAGCTTGGTCCCGGGGAGCTATGGCTACACCTTC,CASSLVPGSYGYTF,NA,NA,TRBV5-1,TRBJ1-2
TGTGCCAGCAGTGAAACAGGGTACTCGTCCTACGAGCAGTACTTC,CASSETGYSSYEQYF,NA,NA,TRBV28,TRBJ2-7
TGTGCCAGCTCACTCCAGCGGGCTAACAATGAGCAGTTCTTC,CASSLQRANNEQFF,NA,NA,TRBV18,TRBJ2-1
TGTGCTAGTGGTTTAGGGCTAGCGGGAGGGTTGAACACAGATACGCAGTATTTT,CASGLGLAGGLNTDTQYF,TRBD2,NA,TRBV12-5,TRBJ2-3
TGTGCCAGCAGCTTAGATAATCGAGCCACTGAAGCTTTCTTT,CASSLDNRATEAFF,NA,NA,TRBV7-2,TRBJ1-1
TGCGCCAGCAGCCCTGGTGGGACAGCGCAAGAGACCCAGTACTTC,CASSPGGTAQETQYF,TRBD1,NA,TRBV5-1,TRBJ2-5
NA,CASSLEVAGGSF,NA,NA,TRBV7-2,TRBJ2-3
TGTGCCAGCAGTTACAAAGCGGGAGTTGGTGGTGAGCAGTTCTTC,CASSYKAGVGGEQFF,TRBD2,NA,TRBV6-6,TRBJ2-1
TGTGCCAGCAGTTACGCGACAGGGGGCTACGAGCAGTACTTC,CASSYATGGYEQYF,TRBD1,NA,TRBV6-5,TRBJ2-7
TGTGCCAGCAGTTTAGCGGGAGGACTAGAGACCCAGTACTTC,CASSLAGGLETQYF,TRBD2,NA,TRBV28,TRBJ2-5
TGTGCCAGCACCTCTAGCGGGGAACCAAACTCCTACAATGAGCAGTTCTTC,CASTSSGEPNSYNEQFF,TRBD2,NA,TRBV28,TRBJ2-1
TGTGCCAGCAGTGAGAGAGGGTCAAAAGGGACTGAAGCTTTCTTT,CASSERGSKGTEAFF,NA,NA,TRBV2,TRBJ1-1
TGCAGCGCCGGGGTAGGGAGTGGCTACACCTTC,CSAGVGSGYTF,NA,NA,TRBV29-1,TRBJ1-2
TGTGCCAGCAGCTCAGAGGGCCCCCTAGCGGGACCGAACACCGGGGAGCTGTTTTTT,CASSSEGPLAGPNTGELFF,TRBD2,NA,TRBV11-3,TRBJ2-2
TGTGCCAGCACGATCAGTTACGAGCAGTACTTC,CASTISYEQYF,NA,NA,TRBV6-1,TRBJ2-7
TGTGCCAGCAGCTTAAAACTAGCGGGTTTTAGCACAGATACGCAGTATTTT,CASSLKLAGFSTDTQYF,TRBD2,NA,TRBV7-2,TRBJ2-3
TGTGCCAGCAGCCCCGCCCCAGGGCTCATGAACACTGAAGCTTTCTTT,CASSPAPGLMNTEAFF,NA,NA,TRBV27,TRBJ1-1
TGTGCCAGCAGCTTAACTAGCGGAGGTGTAGATACGCAGTATTTT,CASSLTSGGVDTQYF,NA,NA,TRBV7-3,TRBJ2-3
TGCGCCAGCAGCGAAACGGGACAGAATGGCTACACCTTC,CASSETGQNGYTF,TRBD1,few,TRBV5-1,TRBJ1-2
TGTGCCAGCAGCCAAGATCTGCTCGGACTAGCCTACAATGAGCAGTTCTTC,CASSQDLLGLAYNEQFF,TRBD2,NA,TRBV4-2,TRBJ2-1
TGCGCCAGCAGCGTCGGACAGGGGGTCTACGAGCAGTACTTC,CASSVGQGVYEQYF,TRBD1,NA,TRBV5-1,TRBJ2-7
TGTGCCAGCAGCTCACAGGGGGCCGGGACCGGGGAGCTGTTTTTT,CASSSQGAGTGELFF,TRBD1,NA,TRBV11-2,TRBJ2-2
TGTGCCAGCAACGGCCCCGGCACTAGCCCGTACGAGCAGTACTTC,CASNGPGTSPYEQYF,NA,once,TRBV28,TRBJ2-7
TGTGCCAGCAGCGCCGGTAATCAGCCCCAGCATTTT,CASSAGNQPQHF,NA,NA,TRBV5-6,TRBJ1-5